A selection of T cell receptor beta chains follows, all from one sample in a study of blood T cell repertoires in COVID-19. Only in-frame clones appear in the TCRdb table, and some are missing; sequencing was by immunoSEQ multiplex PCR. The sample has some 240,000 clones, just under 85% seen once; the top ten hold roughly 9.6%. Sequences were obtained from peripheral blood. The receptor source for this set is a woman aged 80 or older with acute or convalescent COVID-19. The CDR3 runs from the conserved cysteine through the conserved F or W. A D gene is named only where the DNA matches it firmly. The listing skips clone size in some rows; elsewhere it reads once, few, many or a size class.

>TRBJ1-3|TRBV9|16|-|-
CASSVSWTASGNTIYF
TGTGCCAGCAGCGTCTCCTGGACAGCCTCTGGAAACACCATATATTTT
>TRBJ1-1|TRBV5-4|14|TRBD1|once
CASRRTGLEGEAFF
TGTGCCAGCAGGAGGACAGGCCTTGAAGGTGAAGCTTTCTTT
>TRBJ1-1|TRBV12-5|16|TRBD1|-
CASGPGQGKMNTEAFF
TGTGCTAGTGGTCCTGGACAGGGCAAAATGAACACTGAAGCTTTCTTT
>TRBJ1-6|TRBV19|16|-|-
CASSIATRSYNSPLHF
TGTGCCAGTAGTATAGCGACACGCTCCTATAATTCACCCCTCCACTTT
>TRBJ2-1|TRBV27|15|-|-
CASSQLVPSYNEQFF
TGTGCCAGCAGTCAACTAGTCCCCTCCTACAATGAGCAGTTCTTC
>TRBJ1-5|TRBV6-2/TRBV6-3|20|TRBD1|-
CASSYFHTGGSRFGNQPQHF
TGTGCCAGCAGTTACTTTCACACAGGGGGCTCGAGGTTTGGCAATCAGCCCCAGCATTTT
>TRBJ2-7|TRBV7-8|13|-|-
CASSLAGASEQYF
TGTGCCAGCAGCTTAGCGGGGGCCTCCGAGCAGTACTTC
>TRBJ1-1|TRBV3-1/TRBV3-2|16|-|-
CASSQGFGSGLAEAFF
TGTGCCAGCAGCCAAGGATTTGGGTCAGGGCTCGCTGAAGCTTTCTTT
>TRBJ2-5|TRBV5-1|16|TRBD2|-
CASRALAGGFEETQYF
TGCGCCAGCAGGGCCTTAGCGGGGGGATTTGAAGAGACCCAGTACTTC
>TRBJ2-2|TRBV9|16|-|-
CASSVEGGSNTGELFF
TGTGCCAGCAGCGTAGAGGGGGGGTCGAACACCGGGGAGCTGTTTTTT
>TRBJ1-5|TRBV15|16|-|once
CATSRNHRYSNQPQHF
TGTGCCACCAGCAGAAACCACAGATATAGCAATCAGCCCCAGCATTTT
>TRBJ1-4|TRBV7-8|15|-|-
CASSPWTATNEKLFF
TGTGCCAGCAGCCCATGGACAGCAACTAATGAAAAACTGTTTTTT
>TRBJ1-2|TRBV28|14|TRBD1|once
CASTSLGGRSGYTF
TGTGCCAGCACCTCCCTAGGGGGCCGGAGTGGCTACACCTTC
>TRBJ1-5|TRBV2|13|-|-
CASREPPGPTQHF
TGTGCCAGCAGGGAGCCCCCAGGGCCAACCCAGCATTTT
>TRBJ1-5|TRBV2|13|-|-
CASSESGAQPQHF
TGTGCCAGCAGTGAAAGTGGGGCTCAACCCCAGCATTTT
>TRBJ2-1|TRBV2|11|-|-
CASQKGNEQFF
TGTGCCAGCCAAAAGGGGAATGAGCAGTTCTTC
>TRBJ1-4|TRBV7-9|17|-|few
CASSSQAPGNKDEKLFF
TGTGCCAGCAGCTCCCAGGCTCCAGGGAACAAGGATGAAAAACTGTTTTTT
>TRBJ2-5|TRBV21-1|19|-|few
CASHPDRDRGRWSKETQYF
TGTGCCAGTCACCCGGACCGGGACAGGGGGAGATGGAGCAAAGAGACCCAGTACTTC
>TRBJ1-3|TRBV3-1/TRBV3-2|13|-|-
CASSPAPGGPIYF
TGTGCCAGCAGCCCGGCCCCGGGGGGTCCCATATATTTT
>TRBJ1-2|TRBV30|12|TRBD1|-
CAWGTGEGGYTF
TGTGCCTGGGGAACAGGGGAAGGGGGCTACACCTTC
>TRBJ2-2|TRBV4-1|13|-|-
CASSQDLSGELFF
TGCGCCAGCAGCCAAGATTTATCCGGGGAGCTGTTTTTT
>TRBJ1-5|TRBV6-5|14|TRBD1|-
CASSRQGGNQPQHF
TGTGCCAGCAGTCGACAGGGCGGTAATCAGCCCCAGCATTTT
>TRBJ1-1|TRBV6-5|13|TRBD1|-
CASSYRGGTEAFF
TGTGCCAGCAGCTACAGGGGAGGAACTGAAGCTTTCTTT
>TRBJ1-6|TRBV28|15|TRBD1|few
CAIMGQPGGNSPLHF
TGTGCCATTATGGGACAGCCCGGGGGAAATTCACCCCTCCACTTT
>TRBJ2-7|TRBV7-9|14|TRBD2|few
CASSLASGGYEQYF
TGTGCCAGCAGCTTGGCTAGCGGGGGTTACGAGCAGTACTTC
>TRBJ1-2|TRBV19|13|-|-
CASSIGRTRGYTF
TGTGCCAGTAGTATAGGACGGACTCGAGGCTACACCTTC
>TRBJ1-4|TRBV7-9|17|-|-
CASSLGGQAATNEKLFF
TGTGCCAGCAGCTTAGGGGGGCAGGCGGCAACTAATGAAAAACTGTTTTTT
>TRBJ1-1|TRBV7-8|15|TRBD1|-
CASSLSGTGNTEAFF
TGTGCCAGCAGCTTAAGCGGGACAGGGAACACTGAAGCTTTCTTT
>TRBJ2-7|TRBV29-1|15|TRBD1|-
CSVTPRGTGAYEQYF
TGCAGCGTTACACCCCGAGGCACAGGGGCTTACGAGCAGTACTTC
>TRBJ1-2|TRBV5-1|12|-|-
CASSLEGDGYTF
TGCGCCAGCAGCTTGGAAGGGGATGGCTACACCTTC
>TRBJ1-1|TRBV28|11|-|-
CASRGRAEAFF
TGTGCCAGCAGAGGGAGGGCTGAAGCTTTCTTT
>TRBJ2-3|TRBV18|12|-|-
CASSRGGDTQYF
TGTGCCAGCTCTCGTGGGGGGGATACGCAGTATTTT
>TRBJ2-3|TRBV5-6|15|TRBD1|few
CASSPRQGRTDTQYF
TGTGCCAGCAGCCCAAGACAGGGTCGCACAGATACGCAGTATTTT
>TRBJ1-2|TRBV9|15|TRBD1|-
CASSVTGGGSYGYTF
TGTGCCAGCAGCGTTACAGGGGGCGGAAGCTATGGCTACACCTTC
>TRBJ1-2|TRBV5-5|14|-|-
CASSLGGRGYGYTF
TGTGCCAGCAGCTTAGGGGGTCGAGGCTATGGCTACACCTTC
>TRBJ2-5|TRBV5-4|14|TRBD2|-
CASSFLAGGETQYF
TGTGCCAGCAGCTTCCTTGCGGGGGGAGAGACCCAGTACTTC
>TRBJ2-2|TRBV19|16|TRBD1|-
CASSIRRQGGTGELFF
TGTGCCAGTAGTATAAGAAGACAGGGGGGCACCGGGGAGCTGTTTTTT
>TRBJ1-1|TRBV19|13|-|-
CASRPIGGTEAFF
TGTGCCAGTAGGCCCATCGGGGGTACTGAAGCTTTCTTT
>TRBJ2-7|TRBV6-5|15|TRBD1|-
CASSYSGTGSYEQYF
TGTGCCAGCAGTTACTCCGGGACAGGGTCCTACGAGCAGTACTTC
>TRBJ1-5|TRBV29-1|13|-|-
CSVDGGSNQPQHF
TGCAGCGTTGATGGGGGGAGCAATCAGCCCCAGCATTTT
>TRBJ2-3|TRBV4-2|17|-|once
CASSPSPKERGTDTQYF
TGTGCCAGCAGCCCGTCCCCCAAGGAGCGGGGCACAGATACGCAGTATTTT
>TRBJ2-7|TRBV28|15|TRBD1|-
CASTPGQGASYEQYF
TGTGCCAGCACCCCGGGACAGGGGGCCTCCTACGAGCAGTACTTC
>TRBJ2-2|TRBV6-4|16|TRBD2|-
CASSPRGGIPSGELFF
TGTGCCAGCAGCCCCCGCGGGGGGATACCGTCCGGGGAGCTGTTTTTT
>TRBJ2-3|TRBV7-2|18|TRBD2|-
CASSFTWTSGIHTDTQYF
TGTGCCAGCAGCTTTACATGGACTAGCGGGATACACACAGATACGCAGTATTTT
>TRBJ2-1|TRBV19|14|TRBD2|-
CASKVLGGRNEQFF
TGTGCCAGTAAGGTCCTCGGGGGGAGGAATGAGCAGTTCTTC
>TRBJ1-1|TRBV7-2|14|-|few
CASSTRAGATEAFF
TGTGCCAGCAGCACGAGGGCAGGGGCCACTGAAGCTTTCTTT
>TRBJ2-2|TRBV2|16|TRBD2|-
CASSPGGTPNTGELFF
TGTGCCAGCAGCCCGGGAGGGACTCCGAACACCGGGGAGCTGTTTTTT
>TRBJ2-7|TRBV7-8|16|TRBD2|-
CASSSQLGGGSYEQYF
TGTGCCAGCAGCTCTCAACTCGGCGGGGGATCCTACGAGCAGTACTTC
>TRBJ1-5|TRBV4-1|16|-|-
CASSQDPRERNQPQHF
TGCGCCAGCAGCCAAGATCCGAGGGAGCGGAATCAGCCCCAGCATTTT
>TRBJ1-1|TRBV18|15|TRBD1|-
CASSQGQAPDTEAFF
TGTGCCAGCTCCCAAGGACAGGCCCCTGACACTGAAGCTTTCTTT